Each of the 26 T cell receptor beta chains below was sequenced from the same sample in a study of OX40 agonist ivuxolimab in advanced cancers. Library method: the immunoSEQ multiplex PCR assay. What TCRdb holds here is the immuneACCESS table cut down to in-frame rearrangements. Part of the clones is not present; checked against another copy, under half of the missing clones reflect an unresolved V gene, and the others are unexplained. Present in this sample are some 100,000 clones, just over 85% of which were seen just once. Of the sample, around 1.8% is held by the ten largest clones. Source: CD4+ or CD8+ T cells sorted from blood, taken in a trial of the OX40 agonist ivuxolimab. These receptors all stem from an adult with an advanced solid tumor such as melanoma, head and neck, liver or kidney cancer.

This clone occurred once. The chain uses TRBV4-1 and TRBJ2-3, with 8 positions matching TRBD2. After removal of 9 bases from V and 4 bases from J, the junction contained 12 bases not matched to a gene. The length of the CDR3 is 15 residues. Looked up from germline, CDR1 is MGHRA and CDR2 is YSYEKL. CDR3 in amino acids: CASRRAGEISDTQYF. The CDR3 region has the DNA TGCGCCAGTAGAAGAGCGGGAGAGATCTCAGATACGCAGTATTTT.

In this sample, this clone turned up a few times. V is TRBV19 and J is TRBJ2-6; D not certain. CDR1 is LNHDA, CDR2 SQIVND, per germline (reference sequence). The V end was cut by 1 base, the J end by 4 bases, with 8 bases between. The CDR3 loop spans 15 amino acids. CDR3 loop: CASSIGGSGANVLTF. As DNA, the CDR3 is TGTGCCAGTAGTATAGGTGGGTCAGGGGCCAACGTCCTGACTTTC.

This chain links TRBV25-1 with TRBJ1-1; D is possibly TRBD1 (5 bases). V lost 1 base and J lost 1, with 13 bases in between. CDR3 length equals 16 residues. Germline-derived CDR1 and CDR2 are MGHDK and SYGVNS. CDR3 bases: TGTGCCAGCAGTGAATCGGGGACGCTGCGGAACACTGAAGCTTTCTTT. This codes for CASSESGTLRNTEAFF.

This sequence joins TRBV9 and TRBJ1-1; TRBD1 matches 10 bases. The CDR3 spans 17 residues. Trimming removed 0 bases from V and 2 bases from J; junction bases left unmatched: 7. Germline loops: CDR1 SGDLS, CDR2 YYNGEE. CDR3 nucleotides: TGTGCCAGCAGCGTAGGTTTGGGGACAGGGGTAAACACTGAAGCTTTCTTT. As protein: CASSVGLGTGVNTEAFF.

The rearrangement joins TRBV20-1 to TRBJ2-7; no clear D gene. V lost 3 bases to trimming and J lost 4 bases, with 7 bases between them. CDR3 length: 11 amino acids. The V gene's germline CDR1 is DFQATT and CDR2 SNEGSKA (reference sequence). CDR3 amino acids: CSASLLYEQYF. The CDR3 region has the DNA TGCAGTGCTAGTCTCCTTTACGAGCAGTACTTC.

This clone was counted a few times. The chain uses TRBV9 and TRBJ1-2, with TRBD1 identical over 10 bases. The CDR3 sequence is 13 residues long. V shed 4 bases and J 6 bases; nucleotides not matched to a gene: 3. The germline CDR1 and CDR2 sequences are SGDLS and YYNGEE. CDR3 bases: TGTGCCAGCAGCAGACAGGGGGCGGATGGCTACACCTTC. Translation gives CASSRQGADGYTF.

The rearrangement links TRBV5-1 to TRBJ1-1; TRBD1 matches at 8 bases. Per germline, CDR1 SGHRS and CDR2 YFSETQ. The trim removed 4 bases at V and 3 bases at J, leaving 14 bases unmatched. This CDR3 region has 17 residues. The CDR3: CASSQDGTGGGYTEAFF. CDR3 DNA sequence: TGCGCCAGCAGCCAAGACGGGACAGGTGGGGGTTACACTGAAGCTTTCTTT.

This clone was observed once. The chain links TRBV5-1 to TRBJ2-3; D uncertain. The CDR3 covers 14 residues. V shed 4 bases and J shed 0 bases, with 9 bases lying between them. Germline V gene data show CDR1 as SGHRS and CDR2 as YFSETQ. CDR3 coding DNA: TGCGCCAGCAGCGTACAGAGTAGCACAGATACGCAGTATTTT. Protein product: CASSVQSSTDTQYF.

The V call is TRBV28, the J call TRBJ1-2, with 11 bases that match TRBD1. V trimming: 10 bases; J trimming: 7 bases; junction bases outside the gene matches: 8. This CDR3 contains 13 residues. CDR1 and CDR2 (germline): MDHEN, SYDVKM. The CDR3 coding sequence is TGTGCCACCCCGGACAGGGGGCGAGTTGGCTACACCTTC. Amino acid sequence: CATPDRGRVGYTF.

This chain uses TRBV19 with TRBJ2-4; 7 bases line up with TRBD1. This CDR3 contains 16 residues. The germline CDR1 and CDR2 sequences are LNHDA and SQIVND (reference sequence). J gave up 1 base and V 9 bases, and 12 bases lay outside the gene matches. The DNA for the CDR3 is TGTGCCAGCCCCCACAGGGGTAGTCGGGCCAAAAACATTCAGTACTTC. Protein product: CASPHRGSRAKNIQYF.

The CDR3 DNA reads TGTGCCAGCAGTCCGGACAGGGGGCGCTACGAGCAGTACTTC. Amino acids: CASSPDRGRYEQYF. The chain has TRBV2 and TRBJ2-7, with TRBD1 matching 11 bases. The germline V gene has CDR1 SNHLY and CDR2 FYNNEI. This CDR3 has 14 residues. Trimming cost V 5 bases and J 3 bases; bases outside gene matches: 3.

The chain links TRBV4-1 to TRBJ2-7; D perhaps matches TRBD1 (6 bases). Germline CDR1 is MGHRA and CDR2 is YSYEKL. The CDR3 contains 15 residues. V was clipped by 2 bases and J by 7 bases, with 18 bases between them. CDR3 sequence: CASSQQDRERREQYF. CDR3 bases: TGCGCCAGCAGCCAACAGGACAGAGAGAGAAGGGAGCAGTACTTC.

The rearrangement joins TRBV11-2 to TRBJ2-3; 10 positions match TRBD2. J lost 15 bases, V lost 0 bases, and 9 bases had no gene match. Germline CDR1 SGHAT, CDR2 FQNNGV. The CDR3 length is 14 residues. The chain's CDR3 is CASSLDLTSGAPYF. The DNA for the CDR3 is TGTGCCAGCAGCTTAGATTTAACTAGCGGGGCCCCTTATTTT.

The chain uses TRBV7-9 and TRBJ1-3; 7 bases line up with TRBD1. The trim removed 9 bases at V and 0 bases at J, leaving 11 bases unmatched. Germline V gives CDR1 SEHNR, CDR2 FQNEAQ (reference sequence). This CDR3 region has 16 residues. The CDR3: CASHDTDRVSGNTIYF. The CDR3 DNA sequence: TGTGCCAGTCACGATACAGACAGGGTCTCTGGAAACACCATATATTTT.

This chain links TRBV6-1 with TRBJ2-7; the match to TRBD2 covers 7 bases. The CDR3 is 14 residues long. The germline gives CDR1 MNHNS, CDR2 SASEGT. V lost 3 bases to trimming and J lost 3 bases; unmatched junction nucleotides: 5. For the CDR3, the DNA is TGTGCCAGCAGTGAGGGGAGGGCCAGCTACGAGCAGTACTTC. It is translated as CASSEGRASYEQYF.

This clone was observed a handful of times. This chain links TRBV19 with TRBJ1-4, with 10 positions matching TRBD1. The V and J ends lost 7 bases and 7 bases, in that order; junction bases with no gene match: 9. The germline V gene has CDR1 LNHDA and CDR2 SQIVND (reference sequence). This CDR3 has 15 residues. Here the CDR3 reads CASNKRTGGFEKLFF. CDR3 DNA sequence: TGTGCCAGTAATAAGAGGACAGGGGGATTTGAAAAACTGTTTTTT.

The chain couples TRBV6-4 to TRBJ2-1, with D unresolved. Trimming cost V 2 bases and J 8 bases, with 16 bases left between them. The CDR3 extends over 15 amino acids. CDR1 and CDR2 (germline): MRHNA, SNTAGT. The CDR3 spells CASSDGQSFSDEQFF. Here the CDR3 DNA reads TGTGCCAGCAGTGACGGCCAAAGTTTTTCGGATGAGCAGTTCTTC.

This chain connects TRBV11-2 to TRBJ2-7, with a possible D match to TRBD1 (6 bases). Germline V gene sequence: CDR1 SGHAT, CDR2 FQNNGV. Trimming pared 4 bases from V and 4 bases from J, leaving 14 bases between. The CDR3 loop spans 14 amino acids. CDR3 amino acids: CASSWSQQGYEQYF. Written as DNA, the CDR3 is TGTGCCAGCAGCTGGTCGCAACAGGGTTACGAGCAGTACTTC.

This clone was detected a few times. The chain couples TRBV28 to TRBJ1-3; the D gene is possibly TRBD1 (6 bases). Germline assignment: CDR1 MDHEN and CDR2 SYDVKM. This CDR3 is 13 amino acids long. The V gene lost 8 bases and the J gene lost 0 bases, with 8 bases spanning the gap. Here the CDR3 reads CASSDSSGNTIYF. The CDR3 nucleotides read TGTGCCAGCTCGGACAGCTCTGGAAACACCATATATTTT.

The chain employs TRBV30 and TRBJ2-3; TRBD2 matches 12 bases. The CDR3 has 16 amino acids. With 5 bases clipped from V and 0 bases from J, the junction kept 6 bases outside the gene matches. The V gene's germline CDR1 is GTSNPN and CDR2 SVGIG (reference sequence). The CDR3 loop is CAWLAGGSSSTDTQYF. CDR3 bases: TGTGCCTGGCTAGCGGGAGGGTCAAGTAGCACAGATACGCAGTATTTT.

The chain joins TRBV6-6 to TRBJ1-1; no reliable D call. The length of the CDR3 is 12 residues. V lost 7 bases and J lost 7, with 13 bases in between. Germline loops: CDR1 MNHNY, CDR2 SVGAGI (reference sequence). In DNA form, the CDR3 reads TGTGCCAGCACACGGGGAGGCGGTGAAGCTTTCTTT. This gives the protein CASTRGGGEAFF.

The genes are TRBV4-2 and TRBJ2-5, with a possible D match to TRBD2 (6 bases). V shed 1 base and J shed 2 bases, with 29 bases lying between them. From germline, CDR1 is LGHNA and CDR2 YNFKEQ. CDR3 length equals 21 residues. CDR3 sequence reads: CASSQVSLGAGQTVKQETQYF. DNA of the CDR3: TGTGCCAGCAGCCAAGTTTCACTTGGTGCGGGGCAAACTGTTAAACAAGAGACCCAGTACTTC.

This chain connects TRBV5-1 to TRBJ2-6; D is uncertain. V was shortened by 1 base and J by 1 base, with 9 bases between the two germline ends. Germline CDR1 reads SGHRS; CDR2 reads YFSETQ. CDR3 length equals 16 residues. This CDR3 is CASSLLQDSGANVLTF. In DNA, the CDR3 is TGCGCCAGCAGCTTGCTCCAGGATTCTGGGGCCAACGTCCTGACTTTC.

The rearrangement joins TRBV4-2 to TRBJ2-2; 8 nucleotides line up with TRBD2. After removal of 0 bases from V and 7 bases from J, the junction contained 22 bases not matched to a gene. The CDR3 is 21 amino acids. CDR1 is LGHNA, CDR2 YNFKEQ, per germline. The CDR3 loop is CASSQEEVVGLAGRGGGELFF. The CDR3 DNA reads as TGTGCCAGCAGCCAAGAAGAGGTGGTCGGGCTAGCGGGCAGAGGTGGCGGGGAGCTGTTTTTT.

This rearrangement joins TRBV18 to TRBJ2-5; 8 bases align to TRBD1. The CDR3 runs 14 residues. V lost 3 bases to trimming and J lost 5 bases; unmatched junction nucleotides: 5. The germline gives CDR1 KGHSH, CDR2 LQKENI. The CDR3 DNA sequence: TGTGCCAGCTCACCGACAGGGGTTGCGGAGACCCAGTACTTC. As protein: CASSPTGVAETQYF.

This clone was counted a single time. The chain has TRBV30 and TRBJ1-1, with D possibly matching TRBD1 (6 bases). This CDR3 has 11 amino acids. Germline lookup yields CDR1 GTSNPN and CDR2 SVGIG (reference sequence). The V and J ends lost 7 bases and 7 bases respectively, with 13 bases between them. The CDR3 DNA is TGTGCCTCGAATCGAGGGGGTGAAGCTTTCTTT. Protein: CASNRGGEAFF.